What follows describes a single T cell receptor beta chain. V lost 2 bases, J lost 8 bases, and 12 bases lay in between. The germline CDR1 and CDR2 sequences are MNHEY and SVGAGI. CDR3 size: 13 residues. The data are from a study of blood T cell repertoires in COVID-19. Looking at the study overall: COVID-19 samples from acute and convalescent phases originated in the United States, Italy and Spain. PBMCs, B-cell-depleted T cells, or T cells provided the cDNA or gDNA that made up the material.

Methods used by the authors: Amplified reference gene primers provided the basis for estimating nucleated cell counts. Profiled with immunoSEQ multiplex PCR; TCRdb holds only in-frame clones, not every one. D and trimming were read from the DNA, whereas the V and J calls and clone size are those reported in that table. The table has 130,000 to 150,000 clones, about 85% seen once. Sample: peripheral blood. This TCR was sampled from a middle-aged woman with active or convalescent COVID-19. V is TRBV6-5 and J is TRBJ1-2; D ambiguous. DNA of the CDR3: TGTGCCAGCAGTTACCGGGAAGCAAGGGGCTACACCTTC. Translation: CASSYREARGYTF.